This is a list of T cell receptor beta chains from one sample in a study of blood T cells in healthy people across ages. TCRdb reprocessed the 5' RACE reads with MiXCR, giving one entry per CDR3 protein. The sample consists of around 800,000 distinct CDR3 sequences, more than 35% of them appearing once. Source material: blood. The origin of the receptors is a man at least 80 years old in good health. The CDR3 runs from the conserved cysteine through the conserved F or W. The order of the fields is V gene, D gene, clone size, J gene, CDR3 DNA, CDR3 protein. D genes are given only for firm matches. Expanded clones are given a class, and other clones once, few, many or no size at all.

V: TRBV28; D: .; size: .; J: TRBJ2-5; DNA: TGTGCCAGCAGTTTGGGATTTAGGCATGAGCAGTACTTC; CDR3: CASSLGFRHEQYF
V: TRBV5-1; D: .; size: few; J: TRBJ2-7; DNA: TGCGCCAGCAGCTTTGACGGTCCCTACGAGCAGTACTTC; CDR3: CASSFDGPYEQYF
V: TRBV12-3/TRBV12-4; D: .; size: .; J: TRBJ2-5; DNA: TGTGCCAGCCAGTTAAACGGGGTCGAGGATGGTGGGACCCAGTACTTC; CDR3: CASQLNGVEDGGTQYF
V: TRBV5-6; D: TRBD1; size: .; J: TRBJ1-4; DNA: TGTGCCAGCCGGACGACAGGGGTGGGCGAAGAAAAACTGTTTTTT; CDR3: CASRTTGVGEEKLFF
V: TRBV4-1; D: TRBD2; size: .; J: TRBJ2-1; DNA: TGCGCCAGCAGCCAAGGTTGGACTAGCGAGGGGGGCGAGCAGTTCTTC; CDR3: CASSQGWTSEGGEQFF
V: TRBV3-1; D: .; size: few; J: TRBJ1-1; DNA: TGTGCCAGCAGCCCGACTTTAAGGACAACAGCTTTCTTT; CDR3: CASSPTLRTTAFF
V: TRBV7-9; D: TRBD2; size: few; J: TRBJ2-3; DNA: TGTGCCAGCAGCACGCGACTAGCGGCCCAGACAGATACGCAGTATTTT; CDR3: CASSTRLAAQTDTQYF
V: TRBV5-1; D: TRBD2; size: once; J: TRBJ2-4; DNA: TGCGCCAGCAGCCCGAGCGCGGGAGGCGACAATGAGCAGTACTTC; CDR3: CASSPSAGGDNEQYF
V: TRBV11-1; D: TRBD1; size: .; J: TRBJ1-4; DNA: TGTGCCAGCAGCCGATCGACAGGGGTCGATGAAAAACTGTTTTTT; CDR3: CASSRSTGVDEKLFF
V: TRBV28; D: TRBD1; size: few; J: TRBJ2-5; DNA: TGTGCCAGCAGCTCAGGACAGGTTGTTTACCAAGAGACCCAGTACTTC; CDR3: CASSSGQVVYQETQYF
V: TRBV6-1; D: .; size: .; J: TRBJ2-1; DNA: TGTGCCGCTCAGAGGGGGCTAGCGGACAATGAGCAGTTCTTC; CDR3: CAAQRGLADNEQFF
V: TRBV5-1; D: TRBD1; size: .; J: TRBJ2-5; DNA: TGCGCCAGCAGCGATCGGACAGGGGCCTCCCAAGAGACCCAGTACTTC; CDR3: CASSDRTGASQETQYF
V: TRBV11-2; D: .; size: .; J: TRBJ2-5; DNA: TGTGCCAGCAGCCCTACGATGGGCAAAGGAGAGCAGTACTTC; CDR3: CASSPTMGKGEQYF
V: TRBV29-1; D: TRBD1; size: .; J: TRBJ2-7; DNA: TGCAGCGGGGGGTGGGACAGGGTGGGTCGCGAGCAGTACTTC; CDR3: CSGGWDRVGREQYF
V: TRBV29-1; D: .; size: few; J: TRBJ2-1; DNA: TGCAGCGCTCAGGGACGTAACAATGAGCAGTTCTTC; CDR3: CSAQGRNNEQFF
V: TRBV27; D: TRBD1; size: many; J: TRBJ2-1; DNA: TGTGCCAGCAGCCAAAGAGGGACAGGAGGTTACAATGAGCAGTTCTTC; CDR3: CASSQRGTGGYNEQFF